Listed here is a single T cell receptor beta chain. This specimen comes from a study of control samples from healthy donors and cancer patients. CDR1 is MGHRA, CDR2 YSYEKL, per germline. The CDR3 extends over 18 amino acids. The junction had 11 bases not matched to a gene; V was cut back by 1 base and J by 5 bases. Libraries were prepared by immunoSEQ multiplex PCR; TCRdb keeps only in-frame clonotypes and omits some of them. The table includes about 130,000 clones, around 94% detected once. Sequencing was carried out using PBMCs. The rearrangement uses TRBV4-1 and TRBJ2-1; 10 bases map to TRBD2. The TCR was taken from a man older than 75 with head and neck cancer. CDR3: CASSQVMASGRINNEQFF. CDR3 DNA sequence: TGCGCCAGCAGCCAAGTCATGGCTAGCGGGAGAATTAACAATGAGCAGTTCTTC.